The text below deals with one TCR beta chain. The antigen remains undetermined. The assay was immunoSEQ multiplex PCR, and TCRdb's table has in-frame clones only and misses some. The sample has roughly 34,000 clones, about four fifths seen once. The record originates from a study of chemoradiotherapy in HPV16-positive cancers. General study results and limits: During treatment, candidate HPV-specific clones and E7-related motifs expanded in tumor.

Germline V gives CDR1 MNHNS, CDR2 SASEGT. This CDR3 contains 15 residues. Germline trimming cut 1 base from V and 6 bases from J; bases unmatched to any gene: 5. The chain combines TRBV6-1 with TRBJ2-1, with TRBD1 matching over 8 bases. This clonotype originated in a human donor with HPV-associated anogenital cancer. This material consisted of blood, taken from a patient who underwent chemoradiotherapy. This CDR3 reads CASSEVDRESNEQFF. The CDR3 nucleotides read TGTGCCAGCAGTGAAGTGGACAGGGAGTCCAATGAGCAGTTCTTC.